Below, 6 T cell receptor beta chains from the same sample are listed, as sequenced in a study of long-term antiretroviral therapy in people with HIV. This was the immunoSEQ v3.0 assay at survey level. Clones were sequenced by immunoSEQ multiplex PCR, and TCRdb holds only the in-frame ones, with some missing. The sample yields about 20,000 clones, 90% seen once. The material sequenced was unsorted PBMCs, taken 4.4 years before starting antiretroviral therapy. The receptor source for this set is a woman aged 25 to 39 with HIV.

The rearrangement links TRBV4-3 to TRBJ1-5; weak D call: TRBD1 (5 bases). V was clipped by 1 base and J by 6 bases, with 16 bases between them. CDR3 size: 16 residues. Germline V CDR1 and CDR2: LGHNA, YSLEER. Written as DNA, the CDR3 is TGCGCCAGCAGCCAAGCGGGGTGGCAGGGCGTTCAGCCCCAGCATTTT. Its translation is CASSQAGWQGVQPQHF.

This clone was counted once. J is TRBJ2-1 and V is TRBV7-3; tentative D call: TRBD2 (5 bases). Germline values: CDR1 SGHTA, CDR2 FQGTGA. The length of the CDR3 is 14 residues. V lost 3 bases to trimming and J lost 0 bases, with 6 bases between them. CDR3 in DNA: TGTGCCAGCAGCTTGGGGAGCTCCTACAATGAGCAGTTCTTC. It specifies CASSLGSSYNEQFF.

The chain carries TRBV5-1 and TRBJ1-5; no reliable D call. V was shortened by 0 bases and J by 3 bases, with 7 bases between the two germline ends. Germline CDR1 is SGHRS and CDR2 is YFSETQ. This CDR3 is 14 amino acids long. The CDR3 DNA is TGCGCCAGCAGCTTGGAGTCAGACAATCAGCCCCAGCATTTT. The encoded protein is CASSLESDNQPQHF.

This clone appeared a single time. The rearrangement links TRBV5-1 to TRBJ2-1, with 10 bases matching TRBD1. This CDR3 spans 15 amino acids. Germline V lookup: CDR1 SGHRS, CDR2 YFSETQ. The junction had 11 bases not matched to a gene; V was cut back by 7 bases and J by 7 bases. The CDR3 DNA reads as TGCGCCAGCCGGCCGGGGGACAGGGGATGGAATGAGCAGTTCTTC. This codes for CASRPGDRGWNEQFF.

J is TRBJ1-1 and V is TRBV18, with D unclear. V gave up 4 bases and J gave up 5 bases, with 11 bases separating them. CDR1 and CDR2 from the germline V gene are KGHSH and LQKENI. The CDR3 spans 13 residues. CDR3 coding DNA: TGTGCCAGCTCACAAAAAGGGCGGACTGAAGCTTTCTTT. Translated, it gives CASSQKGRTEAFF.

This clone has only one observation. The chain combines TRBV19 with TRBJ1-4; D gene uncertain. V was cut by 3 bases and J by 8 bases, with 7 bases left in between. The CDR3 spans 12 residues. Germline CDR1 and CDR2: LNHDA and SQIVND (reference sequence). CDR3 amino acids: CASSILGEKLFF. The DNA of the CDR3 is TGTGCCAGTAGTATCTTAGGGGAAAAACTGTTTTTT. The entire variable domain, with the rest obtained from reference TRBV19 and TRBJ1-4, is as follows: DGGITQSPKYLFRKEGQNVTLSCEQNLNHDAMYWYRQDPGQGLRLIYYSQIVNDFQKGDIAEGYSVSREKKESFPLTVTSAQKNPTAFYLCASSILGEKLFFGSGTQLSVL.